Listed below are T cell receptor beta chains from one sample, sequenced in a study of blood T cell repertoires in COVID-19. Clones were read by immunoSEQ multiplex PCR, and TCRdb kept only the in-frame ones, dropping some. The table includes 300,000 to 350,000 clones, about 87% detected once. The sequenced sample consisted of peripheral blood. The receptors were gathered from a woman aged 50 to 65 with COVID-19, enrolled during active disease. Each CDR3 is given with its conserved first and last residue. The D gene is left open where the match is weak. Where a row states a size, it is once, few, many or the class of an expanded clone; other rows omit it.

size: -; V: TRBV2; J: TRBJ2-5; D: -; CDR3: CASRELQETQYF; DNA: TGTGCCAGCAGGGAACTACAAGAGACCCAGTACTTC
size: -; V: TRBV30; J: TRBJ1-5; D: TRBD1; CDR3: CAWTGQGRITNQPQHF; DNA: TGTGCCTGGACCGGACAGGGCCGAATTACCAATCAGCCCCAGCATTTT
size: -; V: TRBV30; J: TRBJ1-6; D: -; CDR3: CAWSVHSRNSPLHF; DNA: TGTGCCTGGAGTGTACACAGTCGCAATTCACCCCTCCACTTT
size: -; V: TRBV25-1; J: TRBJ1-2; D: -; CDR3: CASSELYNRANYGYTF; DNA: TGTGCCAGCAGTGAATTGTATAACAGAGCTAACTATGGCTACACCTTC
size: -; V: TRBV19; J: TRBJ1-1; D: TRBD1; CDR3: CASSTRNRGFTEAFF; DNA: TGTGCCAGTAGTACCCGTAACAGGGGCTTTACTGAAGCTTTCTTT
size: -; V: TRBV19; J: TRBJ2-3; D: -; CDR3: CASSSLPTSTDTQYF; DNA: TGTGCCAGTAGTTCCCTCCCGACTAGCACAGATACGCAGTATTTT
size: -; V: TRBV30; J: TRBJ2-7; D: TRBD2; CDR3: CAWSPLAEAYEQYF; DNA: TGTGCCTGGAGCCCCCTAGCGGAAGCCTACGAGCAGTACTTC
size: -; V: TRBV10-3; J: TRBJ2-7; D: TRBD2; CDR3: CAISESRQVAGALYEQYF; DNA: TGTGCCATCAGTGAATCGAGGCAGGTAGCGGGAGCTCTCTACGAGCAGTACTTC
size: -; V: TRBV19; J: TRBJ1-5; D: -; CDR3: CASSMQGGDQPQHF; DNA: TGTGCCAGTAGTATGCAAGGGGGAGATCAGCCCCAGCATTTT
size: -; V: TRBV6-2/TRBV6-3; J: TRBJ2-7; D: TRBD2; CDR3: CASSYSTQLAGFYEQYF; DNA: TGTGCCAGCAGTTACTCGACCCAACTAGCGGGATTCTACGAGCAGTACTTC
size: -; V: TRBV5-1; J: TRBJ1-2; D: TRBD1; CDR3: CASSGGTGYGYTF; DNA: TGCGCCAGCAGCGGTGGGACAGGGTATGGCTACACCTTC
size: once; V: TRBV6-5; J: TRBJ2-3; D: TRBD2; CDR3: CASSYFSSGSSDTQYF; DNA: TGTGCCAGCAGTTACTTCTCTAGCGGGAGTTCAGATACGCAGTATTTT
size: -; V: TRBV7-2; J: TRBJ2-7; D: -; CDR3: CASSPSRPSYEQYF; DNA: TGTGCCAGCAGCCCATCTAGGCCCTCCTACGAGCAGTACTTC
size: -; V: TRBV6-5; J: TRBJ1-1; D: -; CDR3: CASSSRTVNTEAFF; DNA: TGTGCCAGCAGTTCCCGGACAGTCAACACTGAAGCTTTCTTT
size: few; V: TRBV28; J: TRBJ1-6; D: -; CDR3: CASSPRSSSYNSPLHF; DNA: TGTGCCAGCAGTCCTCGTTCGAGCTCCTATAATTCACCCCTCCACTTT
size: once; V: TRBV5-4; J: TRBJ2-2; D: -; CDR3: CASRDKNTGELFF; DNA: TGTGCCAGCAGAGACAAGAACACCGGGGAGCTGTTTTTT
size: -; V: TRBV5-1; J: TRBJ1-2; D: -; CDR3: CASTEEGFYGYTF; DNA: TGCGCCAGCACCGAAGAGGGATTCTATGGCTACACCTTC
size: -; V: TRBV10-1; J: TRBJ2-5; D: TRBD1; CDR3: CALPPRTGGQETQYF; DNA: TGCGCCCTCCCCCCCCGGACAGGGGGCCAAGAGACCCAGTACTTC
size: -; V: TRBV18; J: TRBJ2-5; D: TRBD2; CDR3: CASSRTSQQETQYF; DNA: TGTGCCAGCTCACGGACTAGTCAGCAAGAGACCCAGTACTTC
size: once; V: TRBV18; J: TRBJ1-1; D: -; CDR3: CASSPGGVTEAFF; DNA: TGTGCCAGCTCACCAGGAGGCGTCACTGAAGCTTTCTTT
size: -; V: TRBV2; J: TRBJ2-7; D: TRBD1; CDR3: CASRGRGTEQYF; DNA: TGTGCCAGCAGGGGCAGGGGGACCGAGCAGTACTTC
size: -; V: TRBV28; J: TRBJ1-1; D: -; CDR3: CASSLPGENTEAFF; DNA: TGTGCCAGCAGTTTACCAGGGGAGAACACTGAAGCTTTCTTT
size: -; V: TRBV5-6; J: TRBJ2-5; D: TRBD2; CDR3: CASSLRLAGWETQYF; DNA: TGTGCCAGCAGCTTGCGTCTAGCGGGATGGGAGACCCAGTACTTC
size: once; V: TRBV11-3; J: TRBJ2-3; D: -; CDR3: CASSARTGTDTQYF; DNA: TGTGCCAGCAGCGCCCGGACAGGCACAGATACGCAGTATTTT
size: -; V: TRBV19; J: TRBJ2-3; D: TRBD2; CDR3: CASSAYTSGSTDTQYF; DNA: TGTGCCAGTAGTGCCTACACTAGCGGGAGCACAGATACGCAGTATTTT
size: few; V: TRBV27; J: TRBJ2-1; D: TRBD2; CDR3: CAIRGAREAGNEQFF; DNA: TGTGCCATACGTGGGGCGCGGGAGGCTGGGAATGAGCAGTTCTTC
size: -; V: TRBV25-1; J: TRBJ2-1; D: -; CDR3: CASSEPTRFSYNEQFF; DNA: TGTGCCAGCAGTGAACCGACCAGGTTCTCCTACAATGAGCAGTTCTTC
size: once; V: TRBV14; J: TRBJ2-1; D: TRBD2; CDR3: CASSQDLLAGGPSYNEQFF; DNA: TGTGCCAGCAGCCAAGATCTTCTAGCGGGAGGGCCATCCTACAATGAGCAGTTCTTC
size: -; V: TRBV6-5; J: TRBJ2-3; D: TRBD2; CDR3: CASRDGRVPDTQYF; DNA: TGTGCCAGTCGGGACGGGAGGGTCCCAGATACGCAGTATTTT
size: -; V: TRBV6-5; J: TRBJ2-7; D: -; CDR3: CASKPPPGLPDEQYF; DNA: TGTGCCAGCAAACCCCCCCCAGGGTTACCGGACGAGCAGTACTTC
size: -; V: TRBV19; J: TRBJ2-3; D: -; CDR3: CASSIGANWPDTQYF; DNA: TGTGCCAGTAGTATAGGGGCGAACTGGCCAGATACGCAGTATTTT
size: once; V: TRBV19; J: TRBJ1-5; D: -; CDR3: CASAGKPNQPQHF; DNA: TGTGCCAGTGCCGGGAAACCAAATCAGCCCCAGCATTTT
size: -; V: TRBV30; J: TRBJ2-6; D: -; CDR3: CAWTNLAGANVLTF; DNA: TGTGCCTGGACCAACCTAGCTGGGGCCAACGTCCTGACTTTC
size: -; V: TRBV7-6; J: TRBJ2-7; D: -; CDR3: CASSPRDSSYEQYF; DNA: TGTGCCAGCAGCCCGCGGGACAGCTCCTACGAGCAGTACTTC
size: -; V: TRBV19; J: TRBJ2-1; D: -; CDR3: CASNFQGPYNEQFF; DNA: TGTGCCAGTAATTTTCAGGGGCCCTACAATGAGCAGTTCTTC
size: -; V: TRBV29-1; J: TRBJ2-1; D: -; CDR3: CSVFYRRNGNEQFF; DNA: TGCAGCGTTTTCTACAGGCGAAACGGGAATGAGCAGTTCTTC
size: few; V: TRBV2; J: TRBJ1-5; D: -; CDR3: CASSDEVWQPQHF; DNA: TGTGCCAGCAGTGATGAGGTGTGGCAGCCCCAGCATTTT
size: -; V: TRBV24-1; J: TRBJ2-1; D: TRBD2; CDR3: CATSVGSGSSMNEQFF; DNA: TGTGCCACCAGTGTAGGTAGCGGGAGTAGTATGAATGAGCAGTTCTTC
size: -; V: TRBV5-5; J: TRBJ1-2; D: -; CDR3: CASSLNRNYPSGYTF; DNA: TGTGCCAGCAGCCTAAACAGGAATTATCCCTCTGGCTACACCTTC
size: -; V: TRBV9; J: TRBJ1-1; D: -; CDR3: CASSVAGVNTEAFF; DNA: TGTGCCAGCAGCGTAGCTGGAGTGAACACTGAAGCTTTCTTT
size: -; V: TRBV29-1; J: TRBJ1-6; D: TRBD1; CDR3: CSVAGPGGNSPLHF; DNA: TGCAGCGTTGCGGGGCCAGGGGGGAATTCACCCCTCCACTTT
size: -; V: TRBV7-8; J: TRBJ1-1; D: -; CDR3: CASSLGGVLRTEAFF; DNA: TGTGCCAGCAGCTTAGGGGGGGTTTTAAGGACTGAAGCTTTCTTT